These T cell receptor beta chains were read from a single sample in a study of post-analysis software for immune sequencing data. TCRdb re-called the PCR reads through MiXCR, storing one row per CDR3 protein. The table lists approximately 770,000 distinct CDR3 sequences, about half of them singletons, with roughly 5% in the top ten. The sequenced sample was blood. The receptors were sampled from a girl aged 5-17 years with multiple sclerosis. The CDR3 runs from the conserved cysteine through the conserved F or W. A D gene is named only where the DNA matches it firmly.

CDR3 length: 18
J gene: TRBJ2-1
V gene: TRBV6-5
D gene: TRBD2
CDR3 protein: CASSYDVGAGGPGNEQFF

CDR3 length: 13
J gene: TRBJ2-7
V gene: TRBV29-1
D gene: TRBD2
CDR3 protein: CSVGIAGVGEQYF

CDR3 length: 17
J gene: TRBJ2-2
V gene: TRBV27
D gene: NA
CDR3 protein: CASSFDRLRTNTGELFF

CDR3 length: 14
J gene: TRBJ2-1
V gene: TRBV25-1
D gene: NA
CDR3 protein: CASSVGTANNEQFF

CDR3 length: 15
J gene: TRBJ1-2
V gene: TRBV7-9
D gene: NA
CDR3 protein: CASSLAGNAFYGYTF

CDR3 length: 16
J gene: TRBJ2-3
V gene: TRBV7-3
D gene: NA
CDR3 protein: CASSLTPGSILDTQYF

CDR3 length: 11
J gene: TRBJ2-7
V gene: TRBV20-1
D gene: NA
CDR3 protein: CSAAGHNEQYF

CDR3 length: 13
J gene: TRBJ2-5
V gene: TRBV28
D gene: NA
CDR3 protein: CASAEGARETQYF

CDR3 length: 15
J gene: TRBJ1-2
V gene: TRBV7-3
D gene: NA
CDR3 protein: CASSLGSGRAYGYTF

CDR3 length: 16
J gene: TRBJ1-4
V gene: TRBV4-2
D gene: NA
CDR3 protein: CASSQGAMTVNEKLFF

CDR3 length: 16
J gene: TRBJ2-5
V gene: TRBV27
D gene: TRBD1
CDR3 protein: CASSFSRGQGAETQYF

CDR3 length: 17
J gene: TRBJ2-5
V gene: TRBV28
D gene: TRBD2
CDR3 protein: CASSPLTGAGGMETQYF

CDR3 length: 12
J gene: TRBJ1-1
V gene: TRBV5-1
D gene: NA
CDR3 protein: CASSLEAGEAFF

CDR3 length: 14
J gene: TRBJ1-2
V gene: TRBV29-1
D gene: TRBD1
CDR3 protein: CSALPGTGSYGYTF

CDR3 length: 16
J gene: TRBJ2-3
V gene: TRBV7-2
D gene: NA
CDR3 protein: CASSPVAVRISDTQYF

CDR3 length: 13
J gene: TRBJ2-7
V gene: TRBV29-1
D gene: TRBD1
CDR3 protein: CSVTGGRSYEQYF

CDR3 length: 13
J gene: TRBJ2-1
V gene: TRBV27
D gene: NA
CDR3 protein: CASSLSPGDEQFF

CDR3 length: 16
J gene: TRBJ2-3
V gene: TRBV7-9
D gene: NA
CDR3 protein: CASSLQRTVRTDTQYF